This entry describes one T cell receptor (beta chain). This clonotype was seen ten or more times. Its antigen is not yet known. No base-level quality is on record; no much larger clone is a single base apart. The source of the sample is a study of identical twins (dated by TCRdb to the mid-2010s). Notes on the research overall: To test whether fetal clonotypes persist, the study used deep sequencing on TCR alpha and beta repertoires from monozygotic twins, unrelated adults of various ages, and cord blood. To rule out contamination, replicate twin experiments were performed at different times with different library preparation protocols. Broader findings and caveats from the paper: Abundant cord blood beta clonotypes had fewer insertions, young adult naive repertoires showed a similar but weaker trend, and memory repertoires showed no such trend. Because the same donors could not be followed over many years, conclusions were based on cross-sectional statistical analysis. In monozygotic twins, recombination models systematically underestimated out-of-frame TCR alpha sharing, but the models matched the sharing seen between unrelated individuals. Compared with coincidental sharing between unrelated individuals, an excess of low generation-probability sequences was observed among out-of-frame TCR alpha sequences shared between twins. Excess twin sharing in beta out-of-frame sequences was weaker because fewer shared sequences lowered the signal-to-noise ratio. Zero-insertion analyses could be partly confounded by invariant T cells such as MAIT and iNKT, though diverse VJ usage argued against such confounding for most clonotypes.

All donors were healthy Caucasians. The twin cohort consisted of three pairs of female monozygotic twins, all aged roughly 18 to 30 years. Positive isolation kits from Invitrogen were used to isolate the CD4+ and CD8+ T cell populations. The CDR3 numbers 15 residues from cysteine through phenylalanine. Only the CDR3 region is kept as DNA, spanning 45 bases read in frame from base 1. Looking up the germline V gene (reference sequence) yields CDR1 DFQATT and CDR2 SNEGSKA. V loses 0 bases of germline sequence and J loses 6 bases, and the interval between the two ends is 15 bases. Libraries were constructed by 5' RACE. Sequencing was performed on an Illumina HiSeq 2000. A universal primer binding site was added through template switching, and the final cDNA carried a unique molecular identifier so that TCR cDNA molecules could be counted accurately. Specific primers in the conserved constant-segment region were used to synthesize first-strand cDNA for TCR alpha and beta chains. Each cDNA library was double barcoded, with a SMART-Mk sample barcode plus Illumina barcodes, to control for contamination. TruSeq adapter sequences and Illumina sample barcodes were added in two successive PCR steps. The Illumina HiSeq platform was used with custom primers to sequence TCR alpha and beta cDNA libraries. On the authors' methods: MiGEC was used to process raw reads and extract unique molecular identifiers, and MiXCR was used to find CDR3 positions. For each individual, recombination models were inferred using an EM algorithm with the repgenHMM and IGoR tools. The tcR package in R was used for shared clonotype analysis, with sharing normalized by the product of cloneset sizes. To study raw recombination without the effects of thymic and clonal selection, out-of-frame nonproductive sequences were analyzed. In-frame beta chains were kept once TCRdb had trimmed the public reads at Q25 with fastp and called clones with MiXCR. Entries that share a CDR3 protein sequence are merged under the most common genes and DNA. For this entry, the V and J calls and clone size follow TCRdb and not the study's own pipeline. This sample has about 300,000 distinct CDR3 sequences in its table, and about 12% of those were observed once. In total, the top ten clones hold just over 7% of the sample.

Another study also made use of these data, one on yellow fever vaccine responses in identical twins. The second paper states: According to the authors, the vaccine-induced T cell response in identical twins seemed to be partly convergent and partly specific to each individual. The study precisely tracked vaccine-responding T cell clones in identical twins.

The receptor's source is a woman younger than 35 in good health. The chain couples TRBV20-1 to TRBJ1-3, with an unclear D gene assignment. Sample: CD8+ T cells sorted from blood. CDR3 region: CSARDARGGENTIYF. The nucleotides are TGCAGTGCTAGAGATGCTCGGGGTGGAGAAAACACCATATATTTT.